This T cell receptor (beta chain) comes out of a study of T cell responses to AZD1222 COVID-19 vaccine. Profiling relied on immunoSEQ multiplex PCR, and the TCRdb table lists in-frame clones only, not all of them. The profile covers about 120,000 clones, with around 87% appearing a single time and roughly 3.1% taken by the ten largest. Study-wide results and caveats: White British donors predominated, females outnumbered males, and clonal diversity was possibly underestimated. With two AZD1222 doses given, Spike-specific TCR breadth and depth both rose. Spike regions recognized by vaccine-associated CD4 TCRs spanned the protein, led by 160-218 and 743-854.

V lost 7 bases and J 0 bases, leaving 13 bases between the germline ends. The CDR3 is made up of 14 amino acids. Per germline, CDR1 SGHDT and CDR2 YYEEEE. Comments on this clone: The antigen remains undetermined.

Specimen: peripheral blood, collected 28 days after the second AZD1222 dose. This sequence originates from an adult who received the AZD1222 COVID-19 vaccine. V and J are TRBV5-6 and TRBJ1-1; D ambiguous. CDR3 nucleotide sequence: TGTGCCAGCCGACGGACGGGTTTGAACACTGAAGCTTTCTTT. This sequence encodes CASRRTGLNTEAFF.